The sequence of this TCR beta chain was determined in a study of vaccination and CD4 T cells after COVID-19. The wider study: The interval from dose two to post-vaccine sampling had a median of about 72 days, and it ranged from 14 to 241.

Sequenced with the Oncomine TCR Beta short-read assay was DNA taken from cultured CD4+ T cells. TCRdb re-called the PCR reads through MiXCR, storing one row per CDR3 protein. The sample has around 20,000 distinct CDR3 sequences, 40% to 65% seen once; the top ten hold about 8.9%. Regarding treatment: roughly 10-day PBMC culture with coronavirus spike peptide pools or control peptides (ViraFEST assay). A word on this clonotype: Its specificity is not known.

Germline V gene sequence: CDR1 DFQATT, CDR2 SNEGSKA (reference sequence). This CDR3 is 13 amino acids long. The source of this sequence is a human donor who had recovered from COVID-19. The rearrangement uses TRBV20-1 and TRBJ1-1; maybe TRBD1 (5 bases). Sequencing input: CD4+ T cells from blood, cultured in vitro. CDR3 nucleotides: TGCAGCATACCGGGGCCTGCACACACTGAAGCTTTCTTT. The encoded protein is CSIPGPAHTEAFF.